Shown below are 16 T cell receptor beta chains from a single sample sequenced in a study of PD-L1 blockade in urothelial cancer. As to time point: pretreatment peripheral blood. Generated by immunoSEQ multiplex PCR, the TCRdb table keeps only in-frame clones and is missing some. Of about 39,000 clones listed, about nine tenths are singletons. The input for sequencing was PBMCs, taken around atezolizumab (anti-PD-L1) treatment. The receptors shown here come from a woman aged 60-75 years with urothelial cancer.

This clone has only one observation. The chain links TRBV4-2 to TRBJ2-7, with 7 positions matching TRBD2. Germline V gives CDR1 LGHNA, CDR2 YNFKEQ. V dropped 0 bases and J dropped 7; count of bases not matched to a gene: 12. CDR3 size: 16 residues. The CDR3 here is CASSQDLGLPAGEQYF. DNA of the CDR3: TGTGCCAGCAGCCAAGATCTGGGACTACCCGCCGGGGAGCAGTACTTC.

The chain uses TRBV29-1 and TRBJ1-5; perhaps TRBD1 as D (5 bases). Germline CDR1 SQVTM, CDR2 ANQGSEA. The V end was cut by 5 bases, the J end by 2 bases, with 16 bases between. The CDR3 consists of 15 residues. Here the CDR3 DNA reads TGCAGCGTTCAACTTGGGGGAGGGGGCAATCAGCCCCAGCATTTT. Its protein is CSVQLGGGGNQPQHF.

This rearrangement joins TRBV9 to TRBJ2-1; 9 positions match TRBD1. Trimming took 4 bases from V and 1 from J; bases not matched to a gene: 6. CDR1 and CDR2 (germline): SGDLS, YYNGEE. This CDR3 has 16 residues. The CDR3 loop is CASSPRGQGSYNEQFF. The CDR3 DNA is TGTGCCAGCAGCCCTCGGGGACAGGGTTCCTACAATGAGCAGTTCTTC.

The chain recombines TRBV5-1 with TRBJ2-5; D ambiguous. Germline V gene sequence: CDR1 SGHRS, CDR2 YFSETQ. V was clipped by 4 bases and J by 1 base, with 8 bases between them. This CDR3 comprises 13 residues. The CDR3 loop reads CASSPSGQETQYF. In nucleotides, the CDR3 is TGCGCCAGCAGCCCGTCGGGCCAAGAGACCCAGTACTTC.

The rearrangement joins TRBV19 to TRBJ1-4; D remains unclear. This CDR3 region has 11 residues. Germline values: CDR1 LNHDA, CDR2 SQIVND (reference sequence). Trimming cost V 3 bases and J 6 bases, with 2 bases left between them. The CDR3 reads CASSIYEKLFF. DNA for the CDR3: TGTGCCAGTAGTATCTATGAAAAACTGTTTTTT.

The chain carries TRBV15 and TRBJ1-2; D remains ambiguous. In germline, CDR1 is LNHNV, CDR2 YYDKDF (reference sequence). CDR3 size: 15 residues. Deletions cut 5 bases from V and 4 bases from J, with 17 bases between. The CDR3, as DNA: TGTGCCACCAGCGAAAGTCCCCAAGATAGCTATGGCTACACCTTC. Its translation is CATSESPQDSYGYTF.

J is TRBJ2-5 and V is TRBV7-7; D remains ambiguous. V dropped 1 base and J dropped 5 bases, with 14 bases sitting between them. Germline V CDR1 and CDR2: SSHAT, FNYEAQ (reference sequence). This CDR3 comprises 15 residues. CDR3 amino acids: CASSLVIAPGETQYF. The DNA for the CDR3 is TGTGCCAGCAGCTTAGTCATAGCACCCGGGGAGACCCAGTACTTC.

V gene TRBV9 combines with J gene TRBJ2-5; the match to TRBD2 covers 11 bases. J lost 2 bases, V lost 2 bases, and 5 bases had no gene match. Germline V gene lookup returns CDR1 SGDLS and CDR2 YYNGEE. The CDR3 covers 16 residues. The CDR3 protein is CASSVGTSGGQETQYF. For the CDR3, the DNA is TGTGCCAGCAGCGTCGGGACTAGCGGAGGACAAGAGACCCAGTACTTC.

The rearrangement links TRBV19 to TRBJ2-7; 7 bases are shared with TRBD1. The CDR3 is 12 residues long. Unmatched junction bases numbered 6, after V lost 7 bases and J lost 6 bases. Per germline, CDR1 LNHDA and CDR2 SQIVND (reference sequence). This CDR3 is CASTATGIEQYF. The CDR3 region has the DNA TGTGCCAGTACGGCGACAGGGATCGAGCAGTACTTC.

The rearrangement links TRBV7-2 to TRBJ1-1, with TRBD1 matching 10 bases. V was pared by 5 bases and J by 5 bases, with 5 bases of the junction left unmatched. This CDR3 region has 14 residues. Germline V lookup: CDR1 SGHTA, CDR2 FQGNSA. In DNA form, the CDR3 reads TGTGCCAGCAGCAGACAGGGGGCGAGGACTGAAGCTTTCTTT. It is translated as CASSRQGARTEAFF.

CDR3 in amino acids: CASNVGRTNTGELFF. The CDR3 nucleotides read TGTGCCAGTAACGTGGGCAGAACGAACACCGGGGAGCTGTTTTTT. This chain joins TRBV19 and TRBJ2-2; D is uncertain. Germline CDR1 reads LNHDA; CDR2 reads SQIVND (reference sequence). The CDR3 sequence is 15 residues long. Trimming stripped 7 bases from V and 0 bases from J, with 12 bases between.

V and J are TRBV19 and TRBJ1-1; 7 bases fit TRBD1. Looked up from germline, CDR1 is LNHDA and CDR2 is SQIVND (reference sequence). This CDR3 spans 13 amino acids. The ends lost 5 bases at V and 3 bases at J; junction bases unmatched: 3. CDR3 sequence: CASSYRGDTEAFF. The CDR3 DNA reads as TGTGCCAGTAGTTACAGGGGTGACACTGAAGCTTTCTTT.

The chain employs TRBV7-6 and TRBJ1-5; 7 nucleotides align to TRBD1. This CDR3 region has 15 residues. Germline assignment: CDR1 SGHVS and CDR2 FNYEAQ. Trimming took 4 bases from V and 2 from J; bases not matched to a gene: 5. CDR3 sequence reads: CASSSTGPGNQPQHF. CDR3 coding DNA: TGTGCCAGCAGCTCGACAGGGCCGGGCAATCAGCCCCAGCATTTT.

The rearrangement uses TRBV15 and TRBJ2-5; 7 nucleotides align to TRBD1. The CDR3 runs to 14 residues. V shed 3 bases and J 5 bases; nucleotides not matched to a gene: 6. Germline loops: CDR1 LNHNV, CDR2 YYDKDF (reference sequence). In nucleotides, the CDR3 is TGTGCCACCAGCAGTGGACAGGTCCGGGAGACCCAGTACTTC. Protein sequence: CATSSGQVRETQYF.

The rearrangement uses TRBV28 and TRBJ1-5; possibly TRBD1 for D (5 bases). Looked up from germline, CDR1 is MDHEN and CDR2 is SYDVKM. V shed 4 bases and J shed 2 bases, with 15 bases lying between them. The CDR3 sequence is 16 residues long. The CDR3 DNA follows: TGTGCCAGCAGTTATCAAAGGGGCTTGGGCAATCAGCCCCAGCATTTT. As protein: CASSYQRGLGNQPQHF. Together with reference TRBV28 and TRBJ1-5, the CDR3 gives the full variable domain: DVKVTQSSRYLVKRTGEKVFLECVQDMDHENMFWYRQDPGLGLRLIYFSYDVKMKEKGDIPEGYSVSREKKERFSLILESASTNQTSMYLCASSYQRGLGNQPQHFGDGTRLSIL.

The rearrangement uses TRBV6-4 and TRBJ2-3, with 8 bases aligning to TRBD2. From germline, CDR1 is MRHNA and CDR2 SNTAGT. CDR3 length equals 16 residues. Losses at the gene ends were 6 bases for V and 3 bases for J; bases not matched to a gene: 11. The CDR3 DNA reads as TGTGCCAGCAGCCTCGTCGGCGGGAGGATAACAGATACGCAGTATTTT. Its protein product is CASSLVGGRITDTQYF.